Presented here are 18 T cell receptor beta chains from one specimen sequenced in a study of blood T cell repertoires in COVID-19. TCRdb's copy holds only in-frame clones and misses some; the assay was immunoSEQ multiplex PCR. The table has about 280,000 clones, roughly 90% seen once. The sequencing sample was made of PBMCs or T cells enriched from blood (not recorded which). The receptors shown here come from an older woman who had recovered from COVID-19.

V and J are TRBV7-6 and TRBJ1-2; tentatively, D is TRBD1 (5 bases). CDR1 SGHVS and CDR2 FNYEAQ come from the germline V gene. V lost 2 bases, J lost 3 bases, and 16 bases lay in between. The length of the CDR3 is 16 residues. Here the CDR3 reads CASSLISGPQDYGYTF. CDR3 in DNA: TGTGCCAGCAGCTTAATCTCCGGCCCACAGGACTATGGCTACACCTTC.

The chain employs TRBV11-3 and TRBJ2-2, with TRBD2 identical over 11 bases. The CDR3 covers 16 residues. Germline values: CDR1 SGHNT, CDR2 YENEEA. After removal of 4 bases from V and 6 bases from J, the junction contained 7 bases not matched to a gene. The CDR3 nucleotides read TGTGCCAGCAGCTCCTATAGCGGGAGGGGCTCCGGGGAGCTGTTTTTT. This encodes CASSSYSGRGSGELFF.

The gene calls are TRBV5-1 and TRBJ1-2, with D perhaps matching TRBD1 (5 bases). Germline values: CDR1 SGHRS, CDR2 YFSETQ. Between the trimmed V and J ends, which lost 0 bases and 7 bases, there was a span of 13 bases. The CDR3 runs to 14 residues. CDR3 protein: CASSLAPGQVGYTF. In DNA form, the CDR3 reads TGCGCCAGCAGCTTGGCCCCAGGGCAAGTTGGCTACACCTTC. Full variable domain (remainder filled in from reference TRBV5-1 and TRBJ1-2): KAGVTQTPRYLIKTRGQQVTLSCSPISGHRSVSWYQQTPGQGLQFLFEYFSETQRNKGNFPGRFSGRQFSNSRSEMNVSTLELGDSALYLCASSLAPGQVGYTFGSGTRLTVV.

The CDR3 bases are TGTGCCAGCAGCTTAGCAACAGGACCCGCCTACGAGCAGTACTTC. It translates to CASSLATGPAYEQYF. The gene calls are TRBV7-2 and TRBJ2-7, with D possibly being TRBD1 (5 bases). The CDR3 consists of 15 residues. Germline V gene lookup returns CDR1 SGHTA and CDR2 FQGNSA. Trimming removed 0 bases from V and 2 bases from J, with 11 bases in between.

The CDR3 coding sequence is TGTGCCAGCACTTTACAGGGGGCCACCAATCAGCCCCAGCATTTT. This encodes CASTLQGATNQPQHF. The rearrangement joins TRBV6-5 to TRBJ1-5; 9 bases are shared with TRBD1. The CDR3 consists of 15 residues. After removal of 7 bases from V and 3 bases from J, the junction contained 7 bases not matched to a gene. Per germline, CDR1 MNHEY and CDR2 SVGAGI.

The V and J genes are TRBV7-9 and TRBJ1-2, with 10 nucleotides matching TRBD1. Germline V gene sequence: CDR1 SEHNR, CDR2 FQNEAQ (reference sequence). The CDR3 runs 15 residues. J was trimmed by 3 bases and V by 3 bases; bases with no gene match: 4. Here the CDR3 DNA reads TGTGCCAGCAGCTTGGGACAGGGGAGCGACTATGGCTACACCTTC. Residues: CASSLGQGSDYGYTF.

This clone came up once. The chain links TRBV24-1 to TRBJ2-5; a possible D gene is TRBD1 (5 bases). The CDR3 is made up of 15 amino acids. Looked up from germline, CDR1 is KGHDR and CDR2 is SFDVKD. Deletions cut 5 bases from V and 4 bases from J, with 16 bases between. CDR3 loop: CATSGAQGPGETQYF. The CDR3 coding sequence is TGTGCCACCAGTGGCGCTCAGGGCCCAGGAGAGACCCAGTACTTC.

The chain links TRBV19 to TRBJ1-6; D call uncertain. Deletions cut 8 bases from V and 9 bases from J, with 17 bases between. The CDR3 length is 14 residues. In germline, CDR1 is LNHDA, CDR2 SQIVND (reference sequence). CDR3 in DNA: TGTGCCAGTCGTAACACGTATCCCTCTTCACCCCTCCACTTT. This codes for CASRNTYPSSPLHF.

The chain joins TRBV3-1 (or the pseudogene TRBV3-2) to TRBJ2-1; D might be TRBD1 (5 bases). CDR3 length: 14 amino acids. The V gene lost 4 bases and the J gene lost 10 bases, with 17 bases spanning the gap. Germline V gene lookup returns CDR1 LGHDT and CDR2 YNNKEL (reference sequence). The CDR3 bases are TGTGCCAGCAGCCTCCTTAGCAACAGGCAAGAGCAGTTCTTC. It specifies CASSLLSNRQEQFF.

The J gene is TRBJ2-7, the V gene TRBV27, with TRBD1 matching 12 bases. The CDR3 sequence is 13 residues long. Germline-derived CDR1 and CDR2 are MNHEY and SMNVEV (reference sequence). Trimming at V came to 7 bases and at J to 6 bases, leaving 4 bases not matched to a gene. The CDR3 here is CASKGTGGSEQYF. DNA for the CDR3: TGTGCCAGCAAGGGGACAGGGGGCTCCGAGCAGTACTTC.

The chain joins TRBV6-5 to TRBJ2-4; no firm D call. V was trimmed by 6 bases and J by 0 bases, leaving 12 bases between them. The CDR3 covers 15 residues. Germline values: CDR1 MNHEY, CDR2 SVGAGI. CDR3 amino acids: CASSSSTEAKNIQYF. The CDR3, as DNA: TGTGCCAGCAGCTCTAGTACCGAAGCCAAAAACATTCAGTACTTC.

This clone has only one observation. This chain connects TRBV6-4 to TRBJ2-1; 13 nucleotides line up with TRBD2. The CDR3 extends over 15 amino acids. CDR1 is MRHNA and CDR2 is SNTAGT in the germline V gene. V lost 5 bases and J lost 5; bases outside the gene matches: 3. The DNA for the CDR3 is TGTGCCAGCAGTCCGACTAGCGGGGGGCACAATGAGCAGTTCTTC. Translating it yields CASSPTSGGHNEQFF.

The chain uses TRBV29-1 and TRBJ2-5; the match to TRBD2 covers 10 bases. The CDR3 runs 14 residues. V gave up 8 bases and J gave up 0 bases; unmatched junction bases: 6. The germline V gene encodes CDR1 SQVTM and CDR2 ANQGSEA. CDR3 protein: CSTWTSGHQETQYF. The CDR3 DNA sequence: TGCAGCACTTGGACTAGCGGACACCAAGAGACCCAGTACTTC.

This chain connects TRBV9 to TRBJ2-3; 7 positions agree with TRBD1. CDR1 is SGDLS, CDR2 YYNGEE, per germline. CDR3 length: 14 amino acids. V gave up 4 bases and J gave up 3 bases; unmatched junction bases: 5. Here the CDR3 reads CASSRGGATDTQYF. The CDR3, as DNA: TGTGCCAGCAGCCGAGGGGGCGCGACAGATACGCAGTATTTT.

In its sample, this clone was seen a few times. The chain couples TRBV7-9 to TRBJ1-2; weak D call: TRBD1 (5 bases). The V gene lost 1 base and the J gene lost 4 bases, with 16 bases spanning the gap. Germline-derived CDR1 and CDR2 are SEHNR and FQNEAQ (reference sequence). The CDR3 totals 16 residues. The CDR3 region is CASSLDRWGGSYGYTF. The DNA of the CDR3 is TGTGCCAGCAGCTTAGATCGATGGGGCGGTAGCTATGGCTACACCTTC.

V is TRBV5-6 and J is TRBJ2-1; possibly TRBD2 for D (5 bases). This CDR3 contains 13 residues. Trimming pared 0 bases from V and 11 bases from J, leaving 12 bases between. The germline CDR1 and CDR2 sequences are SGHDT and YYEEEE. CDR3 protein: CASSLDLGLKQFF. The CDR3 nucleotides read TGTGCCAGCAGCTTGGATCTAGGACTGAAGCAGTTCTTC.

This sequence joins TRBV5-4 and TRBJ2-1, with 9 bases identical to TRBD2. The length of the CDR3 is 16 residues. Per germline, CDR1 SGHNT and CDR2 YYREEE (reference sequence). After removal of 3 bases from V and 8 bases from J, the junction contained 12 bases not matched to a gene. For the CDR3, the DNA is TGTGCCAGCAGCTCTGGAGTGACTAGCGGTAGCGATGAGCAGTTCTTC. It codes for CASSSGVTSGSDEQFF.

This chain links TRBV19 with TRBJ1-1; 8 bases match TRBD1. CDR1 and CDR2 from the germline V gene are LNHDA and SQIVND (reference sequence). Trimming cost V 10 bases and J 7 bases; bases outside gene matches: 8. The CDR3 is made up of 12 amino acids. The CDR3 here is CATQQGAGEAFF. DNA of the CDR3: TGTGCCACCCAGCAGGGGGCCGGTGAAGCTTTCTTT. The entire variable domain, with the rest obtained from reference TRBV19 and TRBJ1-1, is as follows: DGGITQSPKYLFRKEGQNVTLSCEQNLNHDAMYWYRQDPGQGLRLIYYSQIVNDFQKGDIAEGYSVSREKKESFPLTVTSAQKNPTAFYLCATQQGAGEAFFGQGTRLTVV.